A single sample gave rise to the 20 T cell receptor beta chains below, sequenced in a study of molecular identifiers for immune sequencing clone quantification. TCRdb redid the calling of the PCR reads with MiXCR, one entry per CDR3 protein. There are some 680,000 distinct CDR3 sequences in the sample; around 25% occur only once, and 0.75% to 0.8% lies in the top ten. Sequenced sample: naive CD8+ T cells from blood, with Jurkat cell RNA spiked in. Subset given: FACS-sorted CD8+CD4-CCR7+CD45RA+ naive T cells. These receptors all stem from a human donor in good health. Some libraries in this study had Jurkat cell RNA spiked in.

This clonotype was detected only a few times. This sequence joins TRBV24-1 and TRBJ2-1, with D possibly TRBD2 on 6 matching bases. The CDR3 spans 16 residues. The V and J ends lost 3 bases and 8 bases respectively, with 19 bases between them. In germline, CDR1 is KGHDR, CDR2 SFDVKD. The CDR3 nucleotides read TGTGCCACCAGTGATAGACCGGGGGAGAATAAGGATGAGCAGTTCTTC. Residues: CATSDRPGENKDEQFF.

There are a few counts of this clonotype. The chain joins TRBV30 to TRBJ1-1; weak D call: TRBD1 (5 bases). This CDR3 comprises 11 residues. The V gene lost 5 bases and the J gene lost 8 bases, with 12 bases spanning the gap. CDR1 is GTSNPN, CDR2 SVGIG, per germline (reference sequence). The CDR3 loop is CAWAEAGEAFF. CDR3 nucleotide sequence: TGTGCCTGGGCTGAGGCAGGGGAAGCTTTCTTT.

With regard to this clonotype: A much bigger clone sits one base away, suggesting this may be a read error. The CDR3 region has the DNA TGTGCCAGCACCGGAGGACAGGGGACTTCCTACGAGCTGTACTTC. As protein: CASTGGQGTSYELYF. The chain uses TRBV6-5 and TRBJ2-7; 9 bases fit TRBD1. The CDR3 is 15 residues long. CDR1 and CDR2 from the germline V gene are MNHEY and SVGAGI.

This clonotype was counted many times. V and J are TRBV20-1 and TRBJ2-7, with TRBD1 identical over 7 bases. Germline CDR1 and CDR2: DFQATT and SNEGSKA (reference sequence). The CDR3 is 12 amino acids. Trimming cost V 3 bases and J 3 bases; bases outside gene matches: 2. CDR3 sequence: CSASPGGYEQYF. The CDR3 coding sequence is TGCAGTGCTAGTCCAGGGGGCTACGAGCAGTACTTC.

About this clonotype itself: A much larger clone is a single base away; this may be a read error. In DNA, the CDR3 is TGCGCCAGCAGCCGCCAAGCAAACAGGGTTGGCACTGAAGCTTTCTTT. Translated: CASSRQANRVGTEAFF. The rearrangement uses TRBV4-1 and TRBJ1-1; D is perhaps TRBD1 (6 bases). The CDR3 covers 16 residues. The germline V and J ends were trimmed by 4 bases and 4 bases, with 19 bases remaining between them. Germline V CDR1 and CDR2: MGHRA, YSYEKL.

This clonotype was recorded many times. CDR3 nucleotides: TGTGCCAGCAGTGCGCAACAGGCGGGTTCCTACGAGCAGTACTTC. It codes for CASSAQQAGSYEQYF. J is TRBJ2-7 and V is TRBV6-1, with D possibly called TRBD1 or TRBD2 (5 bases each). CDR3 size: 15 residues. The germline V gene encodes CDR1 MNHNS and CDR2 SASEGT. Trimming removed 4 bases at V and 1 base at J, with 14 bases between.

This clonotype was seen many times. The rearrangement uses TRBV5-6 and TRBJ2-7; no reliable D call. The CDR3 consists of 14 residues. The germline V and J ends were trimmed by 0 bases and 1 base, with 8 bases remaining between them. Germline CDR1 reads SGHDT; CDR2 reads YYEEEE. CDR3 sequence (DNA): TGTGCCAGCAGCTTGGGCAGGATGTCCTACGAGCAGTACTTC. Encoded protein: CASSLGRMSYEQYF.

The chain combines TRBV10-2 with TRBJ1-1; D may be TRBD1 (6 bases). Germline V CDR1 and CDR2: WSHSY, SAAADI. This CDR3 spans 12 amino acids. V lost 7 bases, J lost 8 bases, and 14 bases lay in between. This chain's CDR3 is CASTTLGQEAFF. CDR3 sequence (DNA): TGCGCCAGCACTACACTGGGACAAGAAGCTTTCTTT.

This chain connects TRBV5-1 to TRBJ2-7; D not resolved. This CDR3 has 13 amino acids. Deletions cut 0 bases from V and 2 bases from J, with 6 bases between. Germline values: CDR1 SGHRS, CDR2 YFSETQ. The CDR3 loop reads CASSLETTYEQYF. In DNA form, the CDR3 reads TGCGCCAGCAGCTTGGAAACAACCTACGAGCAGTACTTC.

In this sample, this clonotype turned up a few times. CDR3 DNA: TGTGCCAGCAGCCGCGGGGGGGCGATGAACGAGCAGTACTTC. This translates into CASSRGGAMNEQYF. The gene calls are TRBV7-2 and TRBJ2-7, with 9 bases identical to TRBD2. The CDR3 extends over 14 amino acids. J gave up 5 bases and V 5 bases, and 7 bases lay outside the gene matches. The germline CDR1 and CDR2 sequences are SGHTA and FQGNSA.

This clonotype was observed many times. In DNA, the CDR3 is TGTGCCAGCAGTTTTTCCGGGGGGCATCAGCCCCAGCATTTT. This translates into CASSFSGGHQPQHF. The chain carries TRBV7-2 and TRBJ1-5; TRBD1 might be the D (6 bases). This CDR3 region has 14 residues. Between the trimmed V and J ends, which lost 6 bases and 5 bases, there was a span of 14 bases. Per germline, CDR1 SGHTA and CDR2 FQGNSA.

At least ten counts were recorded for this clonotype. This rearrangement joins TRBV7-2 to TRBJ2-7; 13 bases are a match to TRBD2. V lost 4 bases to trimming and J lost 4 bases; unmatched junction nucleotides: 7. CDR1 is SGHTA and CDR2 is FQGNSA in the germline V gene. The CDR3 has 16 residues. The CDR3 nucleotides read TGTGCCAGCAGCTCGCCAACGGGACTAGCGGGGTACGAGCAGTACTTC. It is translated as CASSSPTGLAGYEQYF.

The J gene is TRBJ1-4, the V gene TRBV30; 7 positions match TRBD1. This CDR3 comprises 13 residues. The germline V gene encodes CDR1 GTSNPN and CDR2 SVGIG (reference sequence). After removal of 6 bases from V and 6 bases from J, the junction contained 7 bases not matched to a gene. The CDR3 DNA is TGTGCCTGCACAGGGGCGACCGATGAAAAACTGTTTTTT. Its protein product is CACTGATDEKLFF. Drawing the rest from reference TRBV30 and TRBJ1-4, the complete variable domain is SQTIHQWPATLVQPVGSPLSLECTVEGTSNPNLYWYRQAAGRGLQLLFYSVGIGQISSEVPQNLSASRPQDRQFILSSKKLLLSDSGFYLCACTGATDEKLFFGSGTQLSVL.

This clonotype was recorded many times. The genes are TRBV28 and TRBJ2-3; D unclear. CDR1 is MDHEN and CDR2 is SYDVKM in the germline V gene. CDR3 length: 15 amino acids. V was cut by 6 bases and J by 2 bases, with 15 bases left in between. DNA for the CDR3: TGTGCCAGCAGCCTCCAGGACCCCCTCACAGATACGCAGTATTTT. The encoded protein is CASSLQDPLTDTQYF.

At least ten counts were recorded for this clonotype. The chain uses TRBV25-1 and TRBJ2-1; 12 bases are shared with TRBD2. The trim removed 3 bases at V and 16 bases at J, leaving 4 bases unmatched. Per the germline V gene, CDR1 is MGHDK and CDR2 is SYGVNS. This CDR3 has 12 residues. CDR3 coding DNA: TGTGCCAGCAGTGATCCTAGCGGGAGGGCCTTCTTC. This codes for CASSDPSGRAFF.

This clonotype was observed at least ten times. The chain combines TRBV28 with TRBJ2-7; D not certain. CDR1 and CDR2 (germline): MDHEN, SYDVKM. The V gene lost 4 bases and the J gene lost 6 bases, with 10 bases spanning the gap. This CDR3 region has 12 residues. The CDR3 coding sequence is TGTGCCAGCAGTTCCCGCCCCTTCGAGCAGTACTTC. Amino acid sequence: CASSSRPFEQYF.

In this sample, this clonotype turned up many times. The CDR3 nucleotides are TGCAGCACGGGGACAGGTCCTACCTACGAGCAGTACTTC. As protein: CSTGTGPTYEQYF. The V and J genes are TRBV29-1 and TRBJ2-7, with 8 nucleotides matching TRBD1. Germline CDR1 SQVTM, CDR2 ANQGSEA. This CDR3 is built from 13 residues. Trimming removed 8 bases from V and 2 bases from J; junction bases left unmatched: 8.

This clonotype was picked up many times. The chain joins TRBV7-9 to TRBJ1-1, with TRBD1 identical over 7 bases. The CDR3 is made up of 16 amino acids. The trim removed 3 bases at V and 3 bases at J, leaving 10 bases unmatched. CDR1 and CDR2 (germline): SEHNR, FQNEAQ (reference sequence). Here the CDR3 DNA reads TGTGCCAGCAGCTTCCTAGATCCGGGACAGCACACTGAAGCTTTCTTT. It encodes CASSFLDPGQHTEAFF. Together with reference TRBV7-9 and TRBJ1-1, the CDR3 gives the full variable domain: DTGVSQNPRHKITKRGQNVTFRCDPISEHNRLYWYRQTLGQGPEFLTYFQNEAQLEKSRLLSDRFSAERPKGSFSTLEIQRTEQGDSAMYLCASSFLDPGQHTEAFFGQGTRLTVV.

The gene calls are TRBV30 and TRBJ2-1; D might be TRBD1 or TRBD2, each matching 5 bases. Trimming took 3 bases from V and 2 from J, leaving 17 bases between them. In germline, CDR1 is GTSNPN, CDR2 SVGIG (reference sequence). The CDR3 has 16 residues. The CDR3 DNA is TGTGCCTGGAGCGAGGACTCAGGGCCCCCCTACAATGAGCAGTTCTTC. Protein: CAWSEDSGPPYNEQFF.

This clonotype was observed many times. This chain connects TRBV7-6 to TRBJ2-5; D uncertain. Germline V CDR1 and CDR2: SGHVS, FNYEAQ. V was clipped by 2 bases and J by 1 base, with 17 bases between them. The length of the CDR3 is 17 residues. The CDR3 coding sequence is TGTGCCAGCAGCTTACTTGCCCCGGCGGTCGGCCAAGAGACCCAGTACTTC. Encoded protein: CASSLLAPAVGQETQYF.